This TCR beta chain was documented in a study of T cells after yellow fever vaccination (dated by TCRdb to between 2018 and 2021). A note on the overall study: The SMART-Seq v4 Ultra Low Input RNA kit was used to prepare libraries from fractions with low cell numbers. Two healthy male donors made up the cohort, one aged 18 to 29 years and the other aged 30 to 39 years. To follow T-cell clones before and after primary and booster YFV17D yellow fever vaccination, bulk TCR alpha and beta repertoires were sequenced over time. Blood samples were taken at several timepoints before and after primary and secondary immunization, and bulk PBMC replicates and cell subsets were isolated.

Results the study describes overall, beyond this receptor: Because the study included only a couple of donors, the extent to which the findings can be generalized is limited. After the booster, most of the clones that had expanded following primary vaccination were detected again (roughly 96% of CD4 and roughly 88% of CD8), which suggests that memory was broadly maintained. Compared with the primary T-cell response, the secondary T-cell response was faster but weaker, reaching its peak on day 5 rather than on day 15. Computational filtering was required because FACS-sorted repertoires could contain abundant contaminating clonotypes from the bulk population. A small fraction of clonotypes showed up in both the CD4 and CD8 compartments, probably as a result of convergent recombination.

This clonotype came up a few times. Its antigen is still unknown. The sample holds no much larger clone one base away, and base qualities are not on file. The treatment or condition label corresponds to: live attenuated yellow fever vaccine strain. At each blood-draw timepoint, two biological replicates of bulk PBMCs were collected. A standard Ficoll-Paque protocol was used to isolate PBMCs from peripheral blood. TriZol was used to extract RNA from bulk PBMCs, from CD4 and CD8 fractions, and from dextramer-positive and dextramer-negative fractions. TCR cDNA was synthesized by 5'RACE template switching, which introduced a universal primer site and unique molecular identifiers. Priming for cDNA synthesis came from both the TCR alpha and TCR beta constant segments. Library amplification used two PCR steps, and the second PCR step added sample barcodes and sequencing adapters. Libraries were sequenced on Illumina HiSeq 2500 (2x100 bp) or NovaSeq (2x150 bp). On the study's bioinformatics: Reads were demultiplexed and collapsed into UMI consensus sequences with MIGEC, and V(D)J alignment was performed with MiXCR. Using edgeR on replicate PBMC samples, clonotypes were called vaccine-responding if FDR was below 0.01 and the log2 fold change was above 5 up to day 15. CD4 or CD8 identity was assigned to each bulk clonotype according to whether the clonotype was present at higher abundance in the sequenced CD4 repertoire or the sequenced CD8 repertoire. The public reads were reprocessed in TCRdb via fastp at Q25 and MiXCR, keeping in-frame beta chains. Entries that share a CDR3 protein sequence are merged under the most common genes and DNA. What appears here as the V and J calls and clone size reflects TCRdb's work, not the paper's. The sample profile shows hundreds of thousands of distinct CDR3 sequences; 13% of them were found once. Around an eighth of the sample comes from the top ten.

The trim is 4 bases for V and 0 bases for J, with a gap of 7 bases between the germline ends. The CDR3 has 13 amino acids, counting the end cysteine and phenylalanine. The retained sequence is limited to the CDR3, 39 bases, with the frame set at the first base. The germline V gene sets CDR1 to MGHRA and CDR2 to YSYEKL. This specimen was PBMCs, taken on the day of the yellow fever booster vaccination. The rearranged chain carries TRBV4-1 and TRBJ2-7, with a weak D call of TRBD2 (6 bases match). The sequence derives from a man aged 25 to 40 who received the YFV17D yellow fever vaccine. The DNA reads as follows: TGCGCCAGCAGCCGGGACTTCTCCTACGAGCAGTACTTC. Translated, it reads CASSRDFSYEQYF.